Below, one T cell receptor beta chain is given with its context. What antigen it recognizes has not been identified. No quality values exist for individual bases; no much larger clone is one base distant. This entry belongs to a study of blood T cell repertoires in COVID-19 (TCRdb year 2020). Some background on the complete study: The collaborator samples originated in the United States, Italy and Spain and spanned the acute and convalescent phases of COVID-19. The samples were drawn from two sources: the first 160 participants of the ongoing ImmuneRACE study, and approximately 1,300 subjects contributed by 6 global collaborators. The sample metadata nearly always contained a de-identified subject ID, COVID-19 status, age in years and sex. The prospective study material was composed of cDNA or gDNA derived from T cells, B-cell-depleted T cells, or PBMCs. A freely available public database, intended as a resource for researchers studying the immune response to SARS-CoV-2, is where the repertoires were released. Where available, HLA class I and class II types were taken from metadata supplied by the sample provider and were not determined by assay-based typing. The dataset comprised deeply sampled blood TCRbeta repertoires from subjects exposed to, actively infected with, or recovered from COVID-19.

Participants in the prospective study were enrolled through a virtual design, were aged roughly 18 to 100 years, and lived in 24 United States geographic areas. To assign participants to cohorts, the prospective study relied on clinical history that participants themselves reported in a screening survey and a study questionnaire. Recovered participants in ImmuneRACE Cohort 3 were defined as having two consecutive negative NP/OP PCR tests, clearance from a healthcare professional, or resolution of symptoms. In the prospective study, mobile phlebotomists collected whole blood, serum and a nasopharyngeal or oropharyngeal swab from each participant. Over a roughly 2-month period, participants in the prospective study had the option of providing additional blood draws and questionnaires. Prospective study blood samples were shipped either frozen or at room temperature before DNA extraction. The CDR3 sequence holds 16 residues, the cysteine and phenylalanine included. Of the read, only the CDR3 DNA is kept; its 48 bases are in frame from base 1. Ends trimmed: V by 5 bases, J by 1 base; bases unmatched to a gene: 6. CDR1 SGHNT and CDR2 YYREEE were looked up in the germline V gene (reference sequence).

Paper-wide results and their limitations: The quantity of clinical and demographic metadata differed by source and by participant and was supplied without curation.

TCRbeta CDR3 regions were amplified from genomic DNA by means of the immunoSEQ Assay, a bias-controlled multiplex PCR. The original methods were these. The number of nucleated cells in each sample was estimated by amplification of reference gene primers within the assay. Sequence reads were collapsed and filtered to measure the absolute abundance of every unique TCRbeta CDR3 rearrangement. For each sample, productive Simpson clonality was calculated as the square root of Simpson's diversity index across productive rearrangements. The source is immuneACCESS, and TCRdb retained only in-frame sequences with V and J called. Part of the clones is not carried over; for the studies checked, unresolved V genes explain less than half of this, and the remainder is unexplained. V and J calls and clone size are those listed in that table; D and trimming were worked out from the DNA. The sample has approximately 300,000 clones on record, approximately 89% of them singletons. Clones ranked in the top ten supply over 4% of the sample.

The sample consisted of PBMCs or T cells enriched from blood (not recorded which). The receptor was isolated from a woman aged 25-40 years who had recovered from COVID-19. The V gene is TRBV5-4 and the J gene is TRBJ1-1, with 12 bases matching TRBD1. The CDR3 in this case is CASRQGTGGGNTEAFF. The sequence in DNA is TGTGCCAGCAGACAGGGGACAGGGGGCGGGAACACTGAAGCTTTCTTT.